These 10 T cell receptor beta chains came from one sample sequenced in a study of persistence of HIV-infected CD4 T cells. Lysates of CMV-infected fibroblasts at 8 to 10 ug/mL stimulated these cells. CD40L/CD69 double-negative CD45RO-high memory CD4+ T cells were collected. The antigens for these receptors are not known. The immunoSEQ assay was version 4, run in survey mode. The data were produced by immunoSEQ multiplex PCR, yet TCRdb's version contains in-frame clones alone and is incomplete. The table includes 30,000 to 35,000 clones, 75% to 85% detected once. The specimen comprised CD4+ T cells sorted from PBMCs after approximately 19-hour stimulation, sampled from a patient who received antiretroviral therapy. The receptors here all came from an adult man with HIV who was CMV-seropositive.

The V call is TRBV3-1 (or the pseudogene TRBV3-2), the J call TRBJ2-3; D unresolved. Germline assignment: CDR1 LGHDT and CDR2 YNNKEL (reference sequence). Trimming stripped 4 bases from V and 6 bases from J, with 5 bases between. This CDR3 contains 11 residues. CDR3 loop: CASSLKDTQYF. Here the CDR3 DNA reads TGTGCCAGCAGCCTGAAGGATACGCAGTATTTT.

The J gene is TRBJ2-1, the V gene TRBV29-1; D perhaps matches TRBD1 (6 bases). Germline V lookup: CDR1 SQVTM, CDR2 ANQGSEA. With 3 bases removed from V and 3 bases from J, the gap between germline ends came to 12 bases. CDR3 length equals 14 residues. The CDR3 here is CSVEGASLYNEQFF. In DNA form, the CDR3 reads TGCAGCGTTGAGGGGGCGAGCCTCTACAATGAGCAGTTCTTC.

This clone appeared a single time. At one end, the junction sequence differs from germline, possibly due to a read error. The chain has TRBV20-1 and TRBJ1-1; TRBD1 might be the D (5 bases). This CDR3 is 10 amino acids long. The germline CDR1 and CDR2 sequences are DFQATT and SNEGSKA (reference sequence). This CDR3 reads CSATPPGTVF. The CDR3, as DNA: TGCAGTGCTACCCCCCCAGGGACGGTCTTT.

This clone was observed once. This chain connects TRBV19 to TRBJ1-1; weak D call: TRBD1 (5 bases). The germline V gene encodes CDR1 LNHDA and CDR2 SQIVND (reference sequence). CDR3 size: 15 residues. V dropped 3 bases and J dropped 0 bases, with 11 bases sitting between them. The DNA of the CDR3 is TGTGCCAGTAGTATGCTAAGACAGCTGAACACTGAAGCTTTCTTT. Translating gives CASSMLRQLNTEAFF.

The CDR3 region is CASSQGGTGDEKLFF. The CDR3 coding sequence is TGCGCCAGCAGCCAAGGGGGGACAGGGGATGAAAAACTGTTTTTT. The chain joins TRBV4-3 to TRBJ1-4, with 10 positions matching TRBD1. V lost 1 base to trimming and J lost 6 bases; unmatched junction nucleotides: 2. Per the germline V gene, CDR1 is LGHNA and CDR2 is YSLEER. The CDR3 sequence is 15 residues long.

V gene TRBV18 combines with J gene TRBJ1-2; D is unclear. Germline CDR1 KGHSH, CDR2 LQKENI. The length of the CDR3 is 14 residues. The V end lost 3 bases, the J end lost 0 bases, and 8 bases lay between the germline ends. The CDR3 region has the DNA TGTGCCAGCTCACCGGCAGCCACTAACTATGGCTACACCTTC. Translating gives CASSPAATNYGYTF.

There are a few counts of this clone. The chain recombines TRBV6-5 with TRBJ1-6; 7 bases agree with TRBD1. This CDR3 is built from 14 residues. Losses at the gene ends were 4 bases for V and 8 bases for J; bases not matched to a gene: 5. CDR1 is MNHEY and CDR2 is SVGAGI in the germline V gene. Here the CDR3 reads CASSLQGRYSPLHF. CDR3 nucleotides: TGTGCCAGCAGTTTACAGGGGAGGTATTCACCCCTCCACTTT.

This clone was seen more than once but under ten times. This chain links TRBV6-6 with TRBJ2-1; the D call may be TRBD1 or TRBD2 (6 bases each). V gave up 5 bases and J gave up 6 bases, with 23 bases separating them. Germline-derived CDR1 and CDR2 are MNHNY and SVGAGI (reference sequence). CDR3 length: 17 amino acids. CDR3 loop: CASSHARDVTGANEQFF. The CDR3 DNA reads TGTGCCAGCAGTCATGCCCGCGACGTAACGGGGGCCAATGAGCAGTTCTTC.

The rearrangement joins TRBV18 to TRBJ2-7; no clear D gene. CDR3 length: 14 residues. The V gene's germline CDR1 is KGHSH and CDR2 LQKENI. The V and J ends lost 3 bases and 3 bases respectively, with 12 bases between them. CDR3: CASSPAATNYEQYF. CDR3 sequence (DNA): TGTGCCAGCTCACCGGCCGCGACAAACTACGAGCAGTACTTC.

The chain is built from TRBV6-5 and TRBJ1-6; D perhaps matches TRBD1 (6 bases). Trimming cost V 2 bases and J 8 bases, with 10 bases left between them. CDR3 length: 14 amino acids. Germline CDR1 and CDR2: MNHEY and SVGAGI. For the CDR3, the DNA is TGTGCCAGCAGTTACAGGGGGGAATATTCACCCCTCCACTTT. Translation: CASSYRGEYSPLHF.